The 21 T cell receptor beta chains reported below all come from one sample, sequenced in a study of T cell repertoires in cytomegalovirus infection (dated by TCRdb to between 2019 and 2020). Their antigens are not known. What the treatment or condition label conveys for this sample: in vitro stimulation with specific CMV peptide epitopes to enrich CMV-specific T cells. These reads were obtained on an Illumina HiSeq 1500. Using fastp trimming at Q25 and MiXCR clonotype assembly, TCRdb reanalyzed the public sequencing data and kept in-frame beta chains. CDR3 protein sequences are deduplicated, and each keeps its most common genes and DNA. The table for this sample lists about 400,000 distinct CDR3 sequences; roughly a third of them were counted only once. Roughly 12% of the sample is held by the ten biggest clonotypes. Sequencing used cultured PBMCs, obtained from culture after CMV antigen stimulation. Source of these receptors: a human donor in good health (CMV status not recorded). Some clones in this sample may be carry-over from other donors' samples.

This chain uses TRBV7-2 with TRBJ2-1, with D tentatively TRBD2 (5 bases). The germline CDR1 and CDR2 sequences are SGHTA and FQGNSA. The CDR3 length is 17 residues. With 4 bases removed from V and 0 bases from J, the gap between germline ends came to 16 bases. The CDR3 DNA reads TGTGCCAGCAGCTCCAACCCTAGCTGGAGCTCCTACAATGAGCAGTTCTTC. Its protein is CASSSNPSWSSYNEQFF.

This sequence joins TRBV28 and TRBJ1-2; D may be TRBD1 (5 bases). The ends were cut back, 1 base at V and 4 bases at J, with 19 bases in the middle. Germline CDR1 reads MDHEN; CDR2 reads SYDVKM. The CDR3 has 17 amino acids. CDR3 sequence: CASSLFGGTPGSYGYTF. For the CDR3, the DNA is TGTGCCAGCAGTTTATTCGGCGGGACCCCCGGGAGCTATGGCTACACCTTC.

The V gene is TRBV6-5, the J gene TRBJ2-1; 7 bases are shared with TRBD2. V was clipped by 7 bases and J by 1 base; unmatched bases: 4. Germline CDR1 reads MNHEY; CDR2 reads SVGAGI. CDR3 length: 14 residues. This CDR3 is CASTSSGSYNEQFF. The CDR3 nucleotides are TGTGCCAGCACTTCTAGCGGATCCTACAATGAGCAGTTCTTC.

The chain couples TRBV7-6 to TRBJ2-3; 7 bases fit TRBD1. The CDR3 length is 15 residues. The V and J ends lost 3 bases and 1 base, in that order; junction bases with no gene match: 4. Germline CDR1 reads SGHVS; CDR2 reads FNYEAQ. CDR3 DNA: TGTGCCAGCAGCTTCGCTCAGGGGGGCACAGATACGCAGTATTTT. Amino acid sequence: CASSFAQGGTDTQYF.

This clonotype turned up a few times. The V gene is TRBV7-9, the J gene TRBJ1-1; perhaps TRBD1 as D (6 bases). Germline V CDR1 and CDR2: SEHNR, FQNEAQ (reference sequence). CDR3 length: 17 residues. Trimming shortened V by 10 bases and J by 1 base, and 25 bases separated the two germline ends. The CDR3 DNA sequence: TGTGCCACCGTTGGCTCCCTGACAGGCGACCCGAACACTGAAGCTTTCTTT. Translation: CATVGSLTGDPNTEAFF.

This sequence joins TRBV4-2 and TRBJ2-7; D is undetermined. This CDR3 has 13 residues. The germline V and J ends were trimmed by 1 base and 13 bases, with 17 bases remaining between them. Germline lookup yields CDR1 LGHNA and CDR2 YNFKEQ. The CDR3 region has the DNA TGTGCCAGCAGCCAAGTGTTGGGCGAAAAGGGCTACTTC. Translating it yields CASSQVLGEKGYF.

This chain joins TRBV20-1 and TRBJ1-1; maybe TRBD1 (5 bases). Germline V CDR1 and CDR2: DFQATT, SNEGSKA (reference sequence). The V end was cut by 6 bases, the J end by 0 bases, with 8 bases between. The CDR3 has 12 amino acids. CDR3 coding DNA: TGCAGTGCCTCCAGGGTGAACACTGAAGCTTTCTTT. This encodes CSASRVNTEAFF.

The CDR3 loop is CASSEFDSRYQPQHF. CDR3 nucleotides: TGTGCCAGCAGCGAGTTCGACAGTCGCTATCAGCCCCAGCATTTT. The gene calls are TRBV7-2 and TRBJ1-5, with D perhaps matching TRBD1 (5 bases). The germline V gene encodes CDR1 SGHTA and CDR2 FQGNSA. This CDR3 is built from 15 residues. V was cut by 5 bases and J by 5 bases, with 16 bases left in between.

V usage is TRBV12-3 or TRBV12-4 and J usage is TRBJ1-4; TRBD1 matches 11 bases. V dropped 7 bases and J dropped 10; count of bases not matched to a gene: 11. The CDR3 contains 15 residues. This CDR3 reads CASNVQGTGGGKLFF. In DNA, the CDR3 is TGTGCCAGCAACGTACAAGGGACAGGGGGAGGAAAACTGTTTTTT.

The rearrangement joins TRBV5-6 to TRBJ2-5; D ambiguous. CDR3 length: 13 residues. Germline lookup yields CDR1 SGHDT and CDR2 YYEEEE. The V end was cut by 0 bases, the J end by 4 bases, with 7 bases between. This chain's CDR3 is CASSLDRLETQYF. In nucleotides, the CDR3 is TGTGCCAGCAGCTTGGACAGATTAGAGACCCAGTACTTC.

The genes are TRBV7-3 and TRBJ2-5, with D unresolved. The germline V gene has CDR1 SGHTA and CDR2 FQGTGA. The length of the CDR3 is 13 residues. The V end lost 5 bases, the J end lost 5 bases, and 12 bases lay between the germline ends. The CDR3 DNA follows: TGTGCCAGCAGCCAGGCAGGTCGGGAGACCCAGTACTTC. Protein product: CASSQAGRETQYF.

This chain links TRBV7-2 with TRBJ2-4; TRBD2 agrees at 14 bases. The CDR3 is made up of 15 amino acids. With 5 bases clipped from V and 9 bases from J, the junction kept 6 bases outside the gene matches. CDR1 and CDR2 from the germline V gene are SGHTA and FQGNSA. The CDR3, as DNA: TGTGCCAGCAGCCGGACTAGCGGGAGGAGTTCCATTCAGTACTTC. It translates to CASSRTSGRSSIQYF.

This chain joins TRBV4-3 and TRBJ1-2; TRBD1 aligns across 9 bases. J gave up 4 bases and V 1 base, and 4 bases lay outside the gene matches. From germline, CDR1 is LGHNA and CDR2 YSLEER. The CDR3 length is 15 residues. In DNA form, the CDR3 reads TGCGCCAGCAGCCAAGGCCGGGACAGGGTCTATGGCTACACCTTC. Encoded protein: CASSQGRDRVYGYTF.

This clonotype was detected once. The genes are TRBV12-3 or TRBV12-4 and TRBJ1-2, with 7 bases fitting TRBD1. The CDR3 length is 16 residues. The J segment lost 8 bases and the V segment lost 5 bases, leaving 17 bases of the junction unmatched. DNA for the CDR3: TGTGCCAGCAGTCGAACCTCCCGGGGACAGCAATCGGGCTACACCTTC. Residues: CASSRTSRGQQSGYTF.

This chain joins TRBV5-6 and TRBJ2-1; maybe TRBD1 (5 bases). CDR1 and CDR2 from the germline V gene are SGHDT and YYEEEE. The CDR3 extends over 15 amino acids. The V end lost 1 base, the J end lost 9 bases, and 17 bases lay between the germline ends. The CDR3 loop is CASSLRGPTGAEQFF. In DNA form, the CDR3 reads TGTGCCAGCAGCTTGAGGGGTCCGACTGGGGCTGAGCAGTTCTTC.

This clonotype has a handful of counts. This chain joins TRBV7-9 and TRBJ2-1, with 7 bases aligning to TRBD1. The CDR3 spans 18 residues. The junction had 20 bases not matched to a gene; V was cut back by 4 bases and J by 8 bases. Germline assignment: CDR1 SEHNR and CDR2 FQNEAQ (reference sequence). CDR3 residues: CASSWGRGGVLLDDEQFF. CDR3 in DNA: TGTGCCAGCAGCTGGGGGCGAGGGGGCGTCCTTTTGGACGATGAGCAGTTCTTC.

The J gene is TRBJ2-1, the V gene TRBV7-6; D might be TRBD1 (6 bases). Trimming took 2 bases from V and 0 from J, leaving 11 bases between them. This CDR3 spans 16 amino acids. Germline values: CDR1 SGHVS, CDR2 FNYEAQ. CDR3 DNA sequence: TGTGCCAGCAGCTTACAGGGGTCGAGCTCCTACAATGAGCAGTTCTTC. This codes for CASSLQGSSSYNEQFF.

This chain links TRBV24-1 with TRBJ2-1, with 9 nucleotides matching TRBD2. The CDR3 consists of 16 residues. Per germline, CDR1 KGHDR and CDR2 SFDVKD. Trimming took 0 bases from V and 5 from J; bases not matched to a gene: 4. Written as DNA, the CDR3 is TGTGCCACCAGTGATTTGGGGACTAGCACAAACAATGAGCAGTTCTTC. This translates into CATSDLGTSTNNEQFF.

This chain uses TRBV7-8 with TRBJ2-3; tentative D call: TRBD1 (5 bases). CDR1 is SGHVS, CDR2 FQNEAQ, per germline. CDR3 size: 16 residues. The V end was cut by 5 bases, the J end by 1 base, with 16 bases between. CDR3 region: CASSSTGDPGTDTQYF. Written as DNA, the CDR3 is TGTGCCAGCAGCAGCACAGGAGATCCGGGCACAGATACGCAGTATTTT.

V and J are TRBV9 and TRBJ2-1, with D unresolved. Germline-derived CDR1 and CDR2 are SGDLS and YYNGEE. The CDR3 is 14 residues long. The V end lost 0 bases, the J end lost 8 bases, and 12 bases lay between the germline ends. The CDR3 region has the DNA TGTGCCAGCAGCGTAGGCCTGGACCCCCATGAGCAGTTCTTC. Its protein product is CASSVGLDPHEQFF.

The gene calls are TRBV12-5 and TRBJ1-2; the D gene is possibly TRBD1 (5 bases). The germline V and J ends were trimmed by 0 bases and 3 bases, with 17 bases remaining between them. The CDR3 covers 17 residues. Germline CDR1 and CDR2: LGHNT and FRNRAP. In DNA, the CDR3 is TGTGCTAGTGGTTTGGTATTGGGGCCACTTCTGGACTATGGCTACACCTTC. Translating gives CASGLVLGPLLDYGYTF. Based on the CDR3 plus reference TRBV12-5 and TRBJ1-2, the full variable domain is DARVTQTPRHKVTEMGQEVTMRCQPILGHNTVFWYRQTMMQGLELLAYFRNRAPLDDSGMPKDRFSAEMPDATLATLKIQPSEPRDSAVYFCASGLVLGPLLDYGYTFGSGTRLTVV.